These 2 T cell receptor beta chains were sequenced from one sample in a study of blood T cell repertoires in COVID-19 (dated by TCRdb to 2019 to 2021). Libraries were constructed by the immunoSEQ multiplex PCR assay. TCRdb retrieved this table from immuneACCESS and kept in-frame rearrangements only. Not all clones are present; in checked studies, unresolved V genes account for under half, and no reason is known for the remainder. This sample comprises about 100,000 clones, approximately 92% of them detected only once. The ten largest clones capture roughly 5% of the sample. Sequencing input: peripheral blood. These receptors were taken from a man in his sixties or seventies with acute or convalescent COVID-19.

The count of this clone is one. The rearrangement uses TRBV6-5 and TRBJ1-1, with TRBD1 matching over 8 bases. Trimming took 0 bases from V and 11 from J; bases not matched to a gene: 8. The length of the CDR3 is 14 residues. Germline V gene data show CDR1 as MNHEY and CDR2 as SVGAGI. Here the CDR3 reads CASSYSQGASRAFF. The CDR3 DNA follows: TGTGCCAGCAGTTACTCCCAGGGGGCAAGTAGGGCTTTCTTT.

The gene calls are TRBV7-9 and TRBJ1-4; 9 bases align to TRBD1. Germline V lookup: CDR1 SEHNR, CDR2 FQNEAQ (reference sequence). The CDR3 runs 15 residues. V was clipped by 5 bases and J by 8 bases; unmatched bases: 9. CDR3 region: CASSPGQGLGEKLFF. CDR3 nucleotide sequence: TGTGCCAGCAGCCCGGGACAGGGTTTAGGGGAAAAACTGTTTTTT.